This T cell receptor (beta chain) was observed in a study of T cell changes during pregnancy in multiple sclerosis. The data were produced by immunoSEQ multiplex PCR, yet TCRdb's version contains in-frame clones alone and is incomplete. This sample has over 70,000 clones, with 90% to 95% found just once. Germline V gene lookup returns CDR1 SGHRS and CDR2 YFSETQ. V lost 1 base, J lost 3 bases, and 3 bases stayed unmatched. This CDR3 contains 14 residues. The origin of this receptor is a female donor with multiple sclerosis, enrolled in a pregnancy study. The source was peripheral blood, collected in the third trimester of pregnancy. The V call is TRBV5-1, the J call TRBJ2-5, with 7 bases that match TRBD2. Here the CDR3 reads CASSLSSGEETQYF. CDR3 coding DNA: TGCGCCAGCAGCTTGTCTAGCGGAGAAGAGACCCAGTACTTC.